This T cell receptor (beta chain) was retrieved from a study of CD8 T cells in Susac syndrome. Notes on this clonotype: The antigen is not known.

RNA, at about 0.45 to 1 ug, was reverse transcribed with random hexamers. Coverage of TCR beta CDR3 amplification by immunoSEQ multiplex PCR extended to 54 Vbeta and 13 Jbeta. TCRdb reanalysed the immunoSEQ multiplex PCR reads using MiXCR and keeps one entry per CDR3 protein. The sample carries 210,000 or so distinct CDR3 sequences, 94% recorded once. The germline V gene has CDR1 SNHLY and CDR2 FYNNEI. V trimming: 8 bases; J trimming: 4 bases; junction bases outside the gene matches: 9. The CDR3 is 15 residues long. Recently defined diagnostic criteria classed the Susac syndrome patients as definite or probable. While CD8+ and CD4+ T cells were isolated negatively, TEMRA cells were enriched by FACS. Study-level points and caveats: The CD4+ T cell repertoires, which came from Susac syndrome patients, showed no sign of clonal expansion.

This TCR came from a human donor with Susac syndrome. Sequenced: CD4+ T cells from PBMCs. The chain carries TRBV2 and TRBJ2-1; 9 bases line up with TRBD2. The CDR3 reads CASGRRGGQYNEQFF. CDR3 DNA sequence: TGTGCCAGCGGCAGGCGGGGGGGGCAGTACAATGAGCAGTTCTTC. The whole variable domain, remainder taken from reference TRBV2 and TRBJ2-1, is EPEVTQTPSHQVTQMGQEVILRCVPISNHLYFYWYRQILGQKVEFLVSFYNNEISEKSEIFDDQFSVERPDGSNFTLKIRSTKLEDSAMYFCASGRRGGQYNEQFFGPGTRLTVL.